This note documents a single T cell receptor (beta chain) sequence. Antigen specificity is unknown. This sample was included in a study of monozygotic twins with inflammatory bowel disease. TCRdb re-called the 5' RACE reads, yielding one record per CDR3 amino acid sequence without DNA. This sample's table has 110,000 to 150,000 distinct CDR3 sequences. Blood (just over 2.4 ml) was collected from every donor individually. Regarding the study as a whole: The data offered no way to tell different T cell subtypes apart.

Germline V lookup: CDR1 SQVTM, CDR2 ANQGSEA. The length of the CDR3 is 12 residues. The chain is built from TRBV29-1 and TRBJ2-5; TCRdb reports TRBD1, a call that lacks DNA to check it against. The receptor was derived from a human donor with ulcerative colitis or Crohn's disease, or a healthy co-twin of an affected twin (not recorded which). Specimen: blood. The CDR3 sequence is CSVGGSVETQYF.